One and the same sample provided the 15 T cell receptor beta chains below, sequenced in a study of cytomegalovirus exposure and HLA in healthy donors. PCR primers comprised 60 Vbeta and 13 Jbeta primers. The data were produced by immunoSEQ multiplex PCR, yet TCRdb's version contains in-frame clones alone and is incomplete. The sample shows roughly 130,000 clones, 70% to 85% of them seen only once. Sequenced sample: PBMCs. Source of these receptors: a woman younger than 35 in good health and CMV-seropositive.

This clone was detected once. The genes are TRBV28 and TRBJ1-6; a possible D gene is TRBD1 (5 bases). Germline CDR1 reads MDHEN; CDR2 reads SYDVKM. With 9 bases removed from V and 6 bases from J, the gap between germline ends came to 12 bases. The CDR3 extends over 13 amino acids. For the CDR3, the DNA is TGTGCCAGTTCCCGGGACTCTAATTCACCCCTCCACTTT. Translated, it gives CASSRDSNSPLHF.

The chain couples TRBV28 to TRBJ1-4; the D gene is possibly TRBD1 (6 bases). Per the germline V gene, CDR1 is MDHEN and CDR2 is SYDVKM. The CDR3 length is 18 residues. V was trimmed by 4 bases and J by 8 bases, leaving 26 bases between them. CDR3 bases: TGTGCCAGCAGTTCGGGGGGGGCAATACAGGGACCTGAGGAAAAACTGTTTTTT. Residues: CASSSGGAIQGPEEKLFF.

The genes are TRBV18 and TRBJ2-2; D is uncertain. V dropped 3 bases and J dropped 7 bases, with 6 bases sitting between them. CDR3 size: 12 residues. The germline V gene encodes CDR1 KGHSH and CDR2 LQKENI. Here the CDR3 reads CASSPANGELFF. CDR3 in DNA: TGTGCCAGCTCACCTGCTAACGGGGAGCTGTTTTTT.

Only one count was recorded for this clone. The rearrangement uses TRBV11-2 and TRBJ2-3; TRBD1 matches at 9 bases. The CDR3 extends over 14 amino acids. CDR1 is SGHAT and CDR2 is FQNNGV in the germline V gene. The V gene end was trimmed by 6 bases and the J gene end by 3 bases; junction bases not matched to a gene: 4. CDR3 coding DNA: TGTGCCAGCAGTACAGGGGGCGGAACAGATACGCAGTATTTT. Residues: CASSTGGGTDTQYF.

The rearrangement links TRBV2 to TRBJ2-2, with 7 bases matching TRBD1. This CDR3 region has 14 residues. Germline loops: CDR1 SNHLY, CDR2 FYNNEI. Unmatched junction bases numbered 3, after V lost 4 bases and J lost 4 bases. CDR3 protein: CASSGQGGTGELFF. CDR3 bases: TGTGCCAGCAGTGGACAGGGCGGCACCGGGGAGCTGTTTTTT.

CDR3 nucleotides: TGTGCCAGCAGTGAGGTAATAGCGGGTGGGAATGAGCAGTTCTTC. This sequence encodes CASSEVIAGGNEQFF. The genes are TRBV2 and TRBJ2-1; TRBD2 matches at 7 bases. After removal of 3 bases from V and 7 bases from J, the junction contained 9 bases not matched to a gene. The CDR3 contains 15 residues. The germline V gene encodes CDR1 SNHLY and CDR2 FYNNEI.

The chain recombines TRBV7-8 with TRBJ2-7; 11 positions match TRBD1. This CDR3 is 13 amino acids long. Trimming removed 4 bases from V and 5 bases from J; junction bases left unmatched: 1. CDR1 SGHVS and CDR2 FQNEAQ come from the germline V gene. CDR3 sequence (DNA): TGTGCCAGCAGCTGGACAGGGGGCCACGAGCAGTACTTC. Translated, it gives CASSWTGGHEQYF.

This chain joins TRBV6-5 and TRBJ2-1, with D uncertain. Germline CDR1 reads MNHEY; CDR2 reads SVGAGI. The CDR3 contains 12 residues. Deletions cut 0 bases from V and 7 bases from J, with 4 bases between. The CDR3 nucleotides read TGTGCCAGCAGTTACTCATTAAATGAGCAGTTCTTC. Its translation: CASSYSLNEQFF.

There are a few counts of this clone. The genes are TRBV7-9 and TRBJ1-6; 11 nucleotides line up with TRBD1. V trimming: 5 bases; J trimming: 8 bases; junction bases outside the gene matches: 5. The CDR3 contains 15 residues. Germline V lookup: CDR1 SEHNR, CDR2 FQNEAQ (reference sequence). DNA for the CDR3: TGTGCCAGCAGCCGAGGGGACAGGGGGTATTCACCCCTCCACTTT. Translation gives CASSRGDRGYSPLHF.

This clone was seen a single time. V is TRBV6-1 and J is TRBJ2-3, with 7 bases identical to TRBD2. With 2 bases clipped from V and 0 bases from J, the junction kept 5 bases outside the gene matches. This CDR3 spans 16 amino acids. In germline, CDR1 is MNHNS, CDR2 SASEGT. The CDR3 protein is CASSEFLGGSTDTQYF. CDR3 bases: TGTGCCAGCAGTGAATTCCTGGGGGGGAGCACAGATACGCAGTATTTT.

The chain is built from TRBV7-6 and TRBJ2-3, with 7 bases matching TRBD2. Unmatched junction bases numbered 10, after V lost 2 bases and J lost 2 bases. Per germline, CDR1 SGHVS and CDR2 FNYEAQ. The CDR3 sequence is 17 residues long. The CDR3 nucleotides read TGTGCCAGCAGCTTATTACCCAGCGGGGTTTCCACAGATACGCAGTATTTT. Translated, it gives CASSLLPSGVSTDTQYF.

The chain combines TRBV7-9 with TRBJ2-7, with D possibly being TRBD1 (6 bases). Between the trimmed V and J ends, which lost 4 bases and 2 bases, there was a span of 18 bases. Germline-derived CDR1 and CDR2 are SEHNR and FQNEAQ (reference sequence). The CDR3 covers 16 residues. The CDR3 is CASSSQRGTIPYEQYF. The CDR3 DNA is TGTGCCAGCAGCTCCCAAAGGGGGACAATTCCCTACGAGCAGTACTTC.

The V and J genes are TRBV5-4 and TRBJ1-1; 7 positions agree with TRBD1. Looked up from germline, CDR1 is SGHNT and CDR2 is YYREEE (reference sequence). This CDR3 region has 17 residues. After removal of 3 bases from V and 0 bases from J, the junction contained 11 bases not matched to a gene. The CDR3 region is CASSWGPPGGMNTEAFF. The CDR3 DNA reads TGTGCCAGCAGCTGGGGGCCGCCAGGGGGGATGAACACTGAAGCTTTCTTT.

The sample holds one count of this clone. The chain couples TRBV7-9 to TRBJ2-5; possible D gene TRBD1, 6 bases. Near its end, the DNA agrees better with TRBJ2-7, so the J call may be wrong. This CDR3 comprises 17 residues. CDR1 and CDR2 from the germline V gene are SEHNR and FQNEAQ (reference sequence). CDR3 loop: CASSLKGSGAVNDEQYF. In DNA, the CDR3 is TGTGCCAGCAGCTTAAAGGGCTCAGGGGCGGTCAACGACGAGCAGTACTTC.

The genes are TRBV4-1 and TRBJ1-5; D remains ambiguous. The CDR3 has 14 residues. The V end was cut by 2 bases, the J end by 3 bases, with 8 bases between. Germline lookup yields CDR1 MGHRA and CDR2 YSYEKL. In DNA form, the CDR3 reads TGCGCCAGCAGCCAATACAGCTCCAATCAGCCCCAGCATTTT. It yields the protein CASSQYSSNQPQHF.